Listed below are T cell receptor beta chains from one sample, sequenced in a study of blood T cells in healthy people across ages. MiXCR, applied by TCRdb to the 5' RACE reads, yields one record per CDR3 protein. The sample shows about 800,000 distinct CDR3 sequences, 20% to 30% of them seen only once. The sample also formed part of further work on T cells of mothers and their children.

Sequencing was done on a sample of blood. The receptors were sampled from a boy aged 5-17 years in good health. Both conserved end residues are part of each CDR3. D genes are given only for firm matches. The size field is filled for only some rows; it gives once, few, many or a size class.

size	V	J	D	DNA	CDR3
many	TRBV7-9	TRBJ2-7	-	TGTGCCAGCAGCTTATCCTACGAGCAGTACTTC	CASSLSYEQYF
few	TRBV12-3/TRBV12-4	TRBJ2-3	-	TGTGCCAGCGGTTTTGGCGCAGATACGCAGTATTTT	CASGFGADTQYF
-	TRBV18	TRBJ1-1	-	TGTGCCAGCTCACCCAGGGCGAGCGCTGAAGCCTTCTTT	CASSPRASAEAFF
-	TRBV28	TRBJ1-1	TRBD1	TGTGCCAGCAGTTTGTGGCGTTGGAACAGGGGCCCATATGCGAACACTGAAGCTTTCTTT	CASSLWRWNRGPYANTEAFF
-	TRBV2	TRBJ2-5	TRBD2	TGTGCCAGCAGTAGCCCCCCCGGACTAGCGGGGGGAGGGACCCAGTACTTC	CASSSPPGLAGGGTQYF
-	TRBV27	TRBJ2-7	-	TGTGCCAGCAGTCCAGGTCCAGGCTCCTACGAGCAGTACTTC	CASSPGPGSYEQYF
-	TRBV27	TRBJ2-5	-	TGTGCCAGCAGCCCAATTCGAGAGACCCAAGAGACCCAGTACTTC	CASSPIRETQETQYF
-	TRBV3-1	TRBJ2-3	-	TGTGCCAGCAGCCAAGATTATCCAGATACGCAGTATTTT	CASSQDYPDTQYF
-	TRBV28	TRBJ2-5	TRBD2	TGTGCCAGCCTCCAGCGGGGGGAGCAGTACTTC	CASLQRGEQYF
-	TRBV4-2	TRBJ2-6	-	TGTGCCAGCAGCCAAGTTTTTACAGCTTGGGCTTCTGGGGCCAACGTCCTGACTTTC	CASSQVFTAWASGANVLTF
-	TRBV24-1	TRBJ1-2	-	TGTGCCACCTCACCGACAGAAACTAACTATGGCTACACCTTC	CATSPTETNYGYTF
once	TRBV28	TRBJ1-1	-	TGTGCCAGCAGTTTAGGCGGCAGGGTGGCCACTGAAGCTTTCTTT	CASSLGGRVATEAFF
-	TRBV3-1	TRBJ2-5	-	TGTGCCAGCAGCCAAGGGGAAAAAGAGACCCAGTACTTC	CASSQGEKETQYF
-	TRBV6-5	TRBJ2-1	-	TGTGCCAGCAGTTACGACGGGTATGAGCAGTTCTTC	CASSYDGYEQFF
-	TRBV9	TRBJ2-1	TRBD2	TGTGCCAGCAGCGTAGACGAAGAAGTTATTTGGGGACTAGCGGGGGGTGATGAGCAGTTCTTC	CASSVDEEVIWGLAGGDEQFF
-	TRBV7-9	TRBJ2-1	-	TGTGCCAGCATCCAGTTCACCCCTTCCTACAATGAGCAGTTCTTC	CASIQFTPSYNEQFF
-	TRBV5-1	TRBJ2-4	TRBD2	TGCGCCAGCAGCTTGGGACTAGCGGGAGGCGCGGACATTCAGTACTTC	CASSLGLAGGADIQYF
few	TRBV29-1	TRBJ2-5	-	TGCAGCGTTAAGACTCTTGCGGAGACCCAGTACTTC	CSVKTLAETQYF
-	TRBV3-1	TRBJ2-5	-	TGTGCCAGCAGCCAAGTGGTCGGTGGGGTAAGGGAGGATGAGACCCAGTACTTC	CASSQVVGGVREDETQYF
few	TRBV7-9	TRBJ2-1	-	TGTGCTACCCGCGACAGCTCCTACAATGAGCAGTTCTTC	CATRDSSYNEQFF
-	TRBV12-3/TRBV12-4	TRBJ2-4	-	TGTGCCAGCACTAATTCAGGGGCAGCCAAAAACATTCAGTACTTC	CASTNSGAAKNIQYF
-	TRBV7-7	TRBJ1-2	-	TGTGCTAGCAGCCCGCAAGTTGGCTATGGCTACACCTTC	CASSPQVGYGYTF
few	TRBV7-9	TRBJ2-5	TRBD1	TGTGCCAGCATGGCCAATACAGGGGGCCAAGAGACCCAGTACTTC	CASMANTGGQETQYF
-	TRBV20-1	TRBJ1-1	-	TGCAGTGTCTCCGGGGGGGCTACTGAAGCTTTCTTT	CSVSGGATEAFF
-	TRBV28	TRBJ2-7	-	TGTGCCAGCAACCAGGACAGAGACTCCTACGAGCAGTACTTC	CASNQDRDSYEQYF
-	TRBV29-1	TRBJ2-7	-	TGCAGCGTTGAAGATGAGTGGCAGGGGCGCGGATCCTACGAGCAGTACTTC	CSVEDEWQGRGSYEQYF
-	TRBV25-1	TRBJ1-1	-	TGTGCCAGCAGTGAATATATGGGGTTCCACACTGAAGCTTTCTTT	CASSEYMGFHTEAFF
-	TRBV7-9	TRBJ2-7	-	TGTGCCAGCAGCTCGCTCCTATGGGGCGAGCAGTACTTC	CASSSLLWGEQYF
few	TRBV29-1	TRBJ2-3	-	TGCAGCGTTAGTAGTCGCACAGATACGCAGTATTTT	CSVSSRTDTQYF
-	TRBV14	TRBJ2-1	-	TGTGCCAGCAGCCCCCAGCCGTCAGTGCTTAGCAATGAGCAGTTCTTC	CASSPQPSVLSNEQFF
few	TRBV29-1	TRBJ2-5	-	TGCAGCGTTGAGATGTATCCGACGAGGGAGGAGGAGACCCAGTACTTC	CSVEMYPTREEETQYF
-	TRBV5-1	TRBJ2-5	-	TGCGCCAGCAGCTTCAGTCAGGGGAGGGAGACCCAGTACTTC	CASSFSQGRETQYF
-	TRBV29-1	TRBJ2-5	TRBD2	TGCAGCGTTGGACTAGCGGGAGGACGGGAGACCCAGTACTTC	CSVGLAGGRETQYF
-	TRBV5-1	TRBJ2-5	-	TGCGCCAGCAGCTTGAACACGACAGGGAGGGAAGGGACCCAGTACTTC	CASSLNTTGREGTQYF
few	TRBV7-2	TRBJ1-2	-	TGTGCCAGCAGCTTACTGGACAGTAACTATGGCTACACCTTC	CASSLLDSNYGYTF